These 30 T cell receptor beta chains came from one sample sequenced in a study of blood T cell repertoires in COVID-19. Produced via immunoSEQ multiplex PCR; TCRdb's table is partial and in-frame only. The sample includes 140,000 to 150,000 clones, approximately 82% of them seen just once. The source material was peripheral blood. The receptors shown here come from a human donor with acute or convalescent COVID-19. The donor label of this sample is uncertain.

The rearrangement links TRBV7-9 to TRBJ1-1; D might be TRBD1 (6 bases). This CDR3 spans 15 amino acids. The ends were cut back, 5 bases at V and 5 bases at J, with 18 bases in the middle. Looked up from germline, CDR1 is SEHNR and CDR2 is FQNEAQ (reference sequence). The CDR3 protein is CASSLKGETRTEAFF. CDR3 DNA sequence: TGTGCCAGCAGCCTTAAGGGGGAAACGAGGACTGAAGCTTTCTTT.

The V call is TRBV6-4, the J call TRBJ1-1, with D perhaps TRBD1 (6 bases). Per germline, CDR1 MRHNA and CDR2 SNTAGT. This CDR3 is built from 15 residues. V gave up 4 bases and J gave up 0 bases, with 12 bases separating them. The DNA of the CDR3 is TGTGCCAGCAGTGCAGAATGGGGGCTGAACACTGAAGCTTTCTTT. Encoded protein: CASSAEWGLNTEAFF.

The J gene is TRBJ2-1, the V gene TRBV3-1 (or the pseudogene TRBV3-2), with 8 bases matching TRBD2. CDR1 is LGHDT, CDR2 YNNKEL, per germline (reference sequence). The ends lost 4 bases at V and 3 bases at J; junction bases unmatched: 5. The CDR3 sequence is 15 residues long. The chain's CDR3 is CASSRSSGGYNEQFF. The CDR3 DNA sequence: TGTGCCAGCAGCCGTTCAAGCGGGGGCTACAATGAGCAGTTCTTC.

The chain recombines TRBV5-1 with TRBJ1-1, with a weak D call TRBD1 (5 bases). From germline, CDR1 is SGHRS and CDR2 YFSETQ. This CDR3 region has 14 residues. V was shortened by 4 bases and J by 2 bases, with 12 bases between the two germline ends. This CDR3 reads CASSPDGHNTEAFF. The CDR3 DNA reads TGCGCCAGCAGCCCGGACGGACATAACACTGAAGCTTTCTTT.

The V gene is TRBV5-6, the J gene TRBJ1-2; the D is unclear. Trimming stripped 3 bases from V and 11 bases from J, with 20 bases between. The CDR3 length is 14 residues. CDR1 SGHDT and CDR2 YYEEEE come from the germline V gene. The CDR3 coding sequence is TGTGCCAGCAGCTATCGTAGTCCGCGCATGCGATACACCTTC. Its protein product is CASSYRSPRMRYTF.

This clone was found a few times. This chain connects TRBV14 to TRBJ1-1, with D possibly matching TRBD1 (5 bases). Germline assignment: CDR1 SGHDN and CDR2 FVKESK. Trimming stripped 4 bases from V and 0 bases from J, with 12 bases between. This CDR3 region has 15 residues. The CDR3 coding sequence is TGTGCCAGCAGCCCCCTTGCAGGGATGAACACTGAAGCTTTCTTT. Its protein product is CASSPLAGMNTEAFF.

CDR3 DNA: TGTGCCAGCAGCTTGGTTTTAAACACTGAAGCTTTCTTT. This codes for CASSLVLNTEAFF. V and J are TRBV5-4 and TRBJ1-1; no definite D call. V was trimmed by 0 bases and J by 2 bases, leaving 5 bases between them. CDR1 is SGHNT and CDR2 is YYREEE in the germline V gene (reference sequence). The CDR3 is 13 amino acids.

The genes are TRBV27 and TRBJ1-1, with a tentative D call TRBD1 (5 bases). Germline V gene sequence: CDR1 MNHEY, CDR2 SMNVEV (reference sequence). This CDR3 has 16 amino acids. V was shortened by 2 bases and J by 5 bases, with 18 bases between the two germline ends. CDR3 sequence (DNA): TGTGCCAGCAGTTTAAGATTTGGGCAGGGTGAGACTGAAGCTTTCTTT. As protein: CASSLRFGQGETEAFF.

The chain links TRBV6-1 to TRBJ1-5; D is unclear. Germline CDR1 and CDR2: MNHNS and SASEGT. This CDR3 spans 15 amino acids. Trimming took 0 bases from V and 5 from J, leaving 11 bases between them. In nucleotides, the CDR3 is TGTGCCAGCAGTGAAGCATCGGGAAGTTATCAGCCCCAGCATTTT. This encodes CASSEASGSYQPQHF.

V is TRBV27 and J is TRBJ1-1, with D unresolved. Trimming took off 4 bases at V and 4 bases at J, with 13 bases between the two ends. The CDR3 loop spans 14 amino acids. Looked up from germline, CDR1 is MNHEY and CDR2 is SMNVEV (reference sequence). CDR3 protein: CASSSNRPTTEAFF. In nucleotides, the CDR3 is TGTGCCAGCAGTTCAAACAGACCGACCACTGAAGCTTTCTTT.

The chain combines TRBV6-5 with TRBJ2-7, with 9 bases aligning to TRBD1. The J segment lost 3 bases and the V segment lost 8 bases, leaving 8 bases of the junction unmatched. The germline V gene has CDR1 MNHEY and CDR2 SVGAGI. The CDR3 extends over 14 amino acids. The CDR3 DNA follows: TGTGCCAGCTATGCCGGGACAGGGAACTACGAGCAGTACTTC. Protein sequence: CASYAGTGNYEQYF.

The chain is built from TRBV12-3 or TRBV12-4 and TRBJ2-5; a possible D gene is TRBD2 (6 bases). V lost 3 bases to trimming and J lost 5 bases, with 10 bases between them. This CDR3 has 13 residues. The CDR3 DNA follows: TGTGCCAGCAGTTTGAATGGGGGGGAGACCCAGTACTTC. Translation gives CASSLNGGETQYF.

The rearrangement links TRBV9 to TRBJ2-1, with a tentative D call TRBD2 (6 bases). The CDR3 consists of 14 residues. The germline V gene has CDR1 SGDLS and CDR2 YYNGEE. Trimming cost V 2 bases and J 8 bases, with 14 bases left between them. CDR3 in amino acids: CASSVTTGSDEQFF. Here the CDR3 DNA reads TGTGCCAGCAGCGTTACTACCGGGAGCGATGAGCAGTTCTTC.

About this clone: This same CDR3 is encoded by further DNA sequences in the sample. Here the CDR3 reads CASSQETRQPQHF. CDR3 DNA sequence: TGCGCCAGCAGCCAAGAAACCAGGCAGCCCCAGCATTTT. V is TRBV4-3 and J is TRBJ1-5; D is undetermined. Trimming took off 0 bases at V and 7 bases at J, with 7 bases between the two ends. The CDR3 totals 13 residues. Germline V gene data show CDR1 as LGHNA and CDR2 as YSLEER.

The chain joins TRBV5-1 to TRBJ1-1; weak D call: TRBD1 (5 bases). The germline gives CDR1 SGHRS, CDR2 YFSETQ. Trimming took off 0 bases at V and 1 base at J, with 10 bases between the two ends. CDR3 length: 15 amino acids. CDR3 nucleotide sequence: TGCGCCAGCAGCTTGGTCGTCGACAGGAACACTGAAGCTTTCTTT. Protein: CASSLVVDRNTEAFF.

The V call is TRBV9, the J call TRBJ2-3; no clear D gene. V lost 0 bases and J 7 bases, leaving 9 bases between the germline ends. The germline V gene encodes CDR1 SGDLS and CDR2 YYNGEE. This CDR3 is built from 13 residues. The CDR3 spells CASSVDLRNTQYF. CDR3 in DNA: TGTGCCAGCAGCGTAGATCTGCGTAATACGCAGTATTTT.

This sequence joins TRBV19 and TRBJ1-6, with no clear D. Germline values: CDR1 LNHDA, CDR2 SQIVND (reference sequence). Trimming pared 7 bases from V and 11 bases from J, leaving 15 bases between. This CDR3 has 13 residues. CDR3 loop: CASKEAIEAPLHF. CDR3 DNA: TGTGCCAGTAAGGAAGCGATCGAGGCACCCCTCCACTTT.

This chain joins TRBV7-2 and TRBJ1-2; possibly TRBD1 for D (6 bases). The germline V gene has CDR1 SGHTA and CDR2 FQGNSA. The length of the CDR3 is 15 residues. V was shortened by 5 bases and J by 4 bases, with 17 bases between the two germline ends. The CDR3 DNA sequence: TGTGCCAGCAGCCCCGACAGGACCGAAGTCTATGGCTACACCTTC. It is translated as CASSPDRTEVYGYTF.

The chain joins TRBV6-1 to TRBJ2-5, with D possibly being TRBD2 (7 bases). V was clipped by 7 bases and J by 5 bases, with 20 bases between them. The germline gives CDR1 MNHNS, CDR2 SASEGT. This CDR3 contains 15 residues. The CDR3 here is CASTTEGGSVETQYF. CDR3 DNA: TGTGCCAGCACCACAGAGGGGGGGTCAGTGGAGACCCAGTACTTC.

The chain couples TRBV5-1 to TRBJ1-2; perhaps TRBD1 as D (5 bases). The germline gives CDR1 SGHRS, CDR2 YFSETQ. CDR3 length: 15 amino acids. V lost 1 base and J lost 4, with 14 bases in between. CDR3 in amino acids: CASSLRGGGGYGYTF. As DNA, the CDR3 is TGCGCCAGCAGCTTGCGCGGGGGAGGAGGCTATGGCTACACCTTC.

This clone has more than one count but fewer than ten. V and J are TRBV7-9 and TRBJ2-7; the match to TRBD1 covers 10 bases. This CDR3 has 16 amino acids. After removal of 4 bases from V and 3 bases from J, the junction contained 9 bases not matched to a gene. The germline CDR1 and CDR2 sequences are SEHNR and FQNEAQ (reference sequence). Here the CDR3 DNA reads TGTGCCAGCAGCTCTCACACCGGGACAGGGGACTACGAGCAGTACTTC. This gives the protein CASSSHTGTGDYEQYF.

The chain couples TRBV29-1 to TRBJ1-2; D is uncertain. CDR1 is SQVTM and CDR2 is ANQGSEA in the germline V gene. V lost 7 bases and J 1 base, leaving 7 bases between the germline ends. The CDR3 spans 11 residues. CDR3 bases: TGCAGCGCCTATCTTAACTATGGCTACACCTTC. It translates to CSAYLNYGYTF.

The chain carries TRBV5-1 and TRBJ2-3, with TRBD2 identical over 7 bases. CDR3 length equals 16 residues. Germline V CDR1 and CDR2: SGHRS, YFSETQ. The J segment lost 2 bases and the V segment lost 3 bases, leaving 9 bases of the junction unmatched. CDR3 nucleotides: TGCGCCAGCAGCTCTGGGTCGCGGGGGTCCACAGATACGCAGTATTTT. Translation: CASSSGSRGSTDTQYF.

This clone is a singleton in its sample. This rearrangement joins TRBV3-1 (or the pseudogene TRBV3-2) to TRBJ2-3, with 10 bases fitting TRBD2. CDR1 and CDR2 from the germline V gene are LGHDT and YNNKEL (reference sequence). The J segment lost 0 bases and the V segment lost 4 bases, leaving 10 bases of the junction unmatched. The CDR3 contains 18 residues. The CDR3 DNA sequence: TGTGCCAGCAGCCCGCCTCGGCTAGCGGGGGCTAGCACAGATACGCAGTATTTT. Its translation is CASSPPRLAGASTDTQYF.

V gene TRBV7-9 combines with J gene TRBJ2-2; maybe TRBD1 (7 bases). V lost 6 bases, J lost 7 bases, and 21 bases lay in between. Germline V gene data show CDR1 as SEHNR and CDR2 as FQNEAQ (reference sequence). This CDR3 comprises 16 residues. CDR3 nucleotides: TGTGCCAGCAGTGAGGTTGGAGGGGGCGCGGGCGGGGAGCTGTTTTTT. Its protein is CASSEVGGGAGGELFF. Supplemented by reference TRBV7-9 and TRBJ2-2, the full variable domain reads DTGVSQNPRHKITKRGQNVTFRCDPISEHNRLYWYRQTLGQGPEFLTYFQNEAQLEKSRLLSDRFSAERPKGSFSTLEIQRTEQGDSAMYLCASSEVGGGAGGELFFGEGSRLTVL.

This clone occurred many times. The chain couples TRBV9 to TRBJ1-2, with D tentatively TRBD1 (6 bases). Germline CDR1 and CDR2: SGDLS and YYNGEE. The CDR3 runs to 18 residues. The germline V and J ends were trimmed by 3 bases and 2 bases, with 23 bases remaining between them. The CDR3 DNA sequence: TGTGCCAGCAGCGCCCAGTCCTCCGGACAGACCCGGAACTATGGCTACACCTTC. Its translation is CASSAQSSGQTRNYGYTF.

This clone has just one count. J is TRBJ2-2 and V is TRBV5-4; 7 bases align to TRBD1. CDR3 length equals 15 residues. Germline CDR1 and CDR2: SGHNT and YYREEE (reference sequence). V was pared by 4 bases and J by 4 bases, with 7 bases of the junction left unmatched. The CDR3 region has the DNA TGTGCCAGCAGCCGGGACAGCGGATCCACCGGGGAGCTGTTTTTT. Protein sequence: CASSRDSGSTGELFF.

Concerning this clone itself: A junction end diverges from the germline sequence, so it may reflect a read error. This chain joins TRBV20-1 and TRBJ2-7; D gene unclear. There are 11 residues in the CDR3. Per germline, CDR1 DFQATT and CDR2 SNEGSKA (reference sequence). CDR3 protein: CSARDETPEEF. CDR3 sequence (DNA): TGCAGTGCTAGAGATGAAACCCCCGAGGAGTTC.

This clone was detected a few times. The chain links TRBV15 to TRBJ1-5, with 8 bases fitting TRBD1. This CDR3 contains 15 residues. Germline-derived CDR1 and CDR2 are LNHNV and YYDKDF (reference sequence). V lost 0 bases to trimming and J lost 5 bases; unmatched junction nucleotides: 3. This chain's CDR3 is CATSRDDRGYQPQHF. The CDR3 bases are TGTGCCACCAGCAGAGATGACAGGGGTTATCAGCCCCAGCATTTT.

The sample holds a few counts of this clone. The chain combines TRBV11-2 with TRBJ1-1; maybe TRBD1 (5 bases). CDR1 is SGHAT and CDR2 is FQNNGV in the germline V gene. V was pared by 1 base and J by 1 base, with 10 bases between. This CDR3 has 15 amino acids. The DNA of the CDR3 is TGTGCCAGCAGCTTAGGTCCAGGGCCGAACACTGAAGCTTTCTTT. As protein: CASSLGPGPNTEAFF.